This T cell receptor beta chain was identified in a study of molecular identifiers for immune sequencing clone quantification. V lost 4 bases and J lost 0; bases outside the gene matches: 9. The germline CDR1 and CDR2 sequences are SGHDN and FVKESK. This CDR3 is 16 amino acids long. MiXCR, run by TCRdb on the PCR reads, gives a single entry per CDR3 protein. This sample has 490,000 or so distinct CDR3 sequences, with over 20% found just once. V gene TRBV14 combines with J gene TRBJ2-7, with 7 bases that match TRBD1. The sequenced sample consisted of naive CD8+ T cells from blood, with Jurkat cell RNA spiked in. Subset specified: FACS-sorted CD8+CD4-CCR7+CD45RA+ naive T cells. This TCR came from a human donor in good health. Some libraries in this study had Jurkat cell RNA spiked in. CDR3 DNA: TGTGCCAGCAGCCCTACCGGGACAGAACCCTCCTACGAGCAGTACTTC. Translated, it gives CASSPTGTEPSYEQYF. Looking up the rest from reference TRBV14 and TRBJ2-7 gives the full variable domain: EAGVTQFPSHSVIEKGQTVTLRCDPISGHDNLYWYRRVMGKEIKFLLHFVKESKQDESGMPNNRFLAERTGGTYSTLKVQPAELEDSGVYFCASSPTGTEPSYEQYFGPGTRLTVT.